This T cell receptor (beta chain) was captured by sequencing in a study of cytomegalovirus exposure and HLA in healthy donors. General study findings and limits: Common viral pathogens were later found to be apparently linked to several of the most significant clusters.

PCR involved 60 Vbeta and 13 Jbeta primers. Here immunoSEQ multiplex PCR was the method, and the copy in TCRdb shows in-frame clones only, minus some. The sample contains about 140,000 clones, around 75% of which appear only once. About this clone itself: Its target is unknown.

The CDR3 loop spans 14 amino acids. Trimming took 7 bases from V and 0 from J, leaving 12 bases between them. Germline CDR1 MDHEN, CDR2 SYDVKM. The chain couples TRBV28 to TRBJ2-5; TRBD2 is a possible D gene (7 bases). This clonotype was sampled from a woman aged 25 to 45 in good health and CMV-seronegative. Sequenced material: PBMCs. The CDR3 nucleotides are TGTGCCAGCAAGGGGGGGGGCGACCAAGAGACCCAGTACTTC. Amino acid sequence: CASKGGGDQETQYF.